These 32 T cell receptor beta chains came from one sample sequenced in a study of tumor-infiltrating lymphocytes in primary liver carcinoma (dated by TCRdb to 2017 to 2019). Total RNA and DNA were co-extracted without cell sorting from roughly 20-30 mg of bulk tissue using the AllPrep DNA/RNA mini kit. Sequencing relied on an Illumina HiSeq 2500. A constant-region primer and ProtoScript II reverse transcriptase were used to reverse-transcribe TCRbeta-specific cDNA from approximately 450 ng total RNA. The TCRbeta libraries were prepared through three rounds of nested multiplex PCR following a slightly modified ARM-PCR procedure. Each of the first two PCR rounds ran for approximately 9 cycles using multiplex TRBV1-TRBV30 forward primers together with a Cbeta reverse primer. TCRdb redid the processing of the public reads, applying fastp at Q25 and MiXCR, and retained in-frame beta chains. Every distinct CDR3 protein forms one entry, paired with its most common genes and DNA. The sample includes some 25,000 distinct CDR3 sequences, with 78% observed a single time. 45% to 50% of the sample goes to the ten largest clones.

Sequenced input: liver tumor tissue from sampling region 3. The sample's cell subset or site, from its label and the paper: tumor region T3, left-lateral pole. These receptors were taken from a man between 35 and 55 years old with primary liver carcinoma and hepatitis B virus infection.

Of note for this clonotype: The junction differs from germline at one of its ends, possibly a read error. V and J are TRBV10-3 and TRBJ1-1; D might be TRBD1 (5 bases). The germline CDR1 and CDR2 sequences are ENHRY and SYGVKD. The CDR3 length is 13 residues. DNA of the CDR3: TGTGCCATCAGTGTACAGGAGGGCACTGAGGCTTTCTTT. Its translation: CAISVQEGTEAFF.

The chain combines TRBV9 with TRBJ2-3; D uncertain. V was trimmed by 4 bases and J by 4 bases, leaving 16 bases between them. CDR1 is SGDLS, CDR2 YYNGEE, per germline. There are 15 residues in the CDR3. CDR3 bases: TGTGCCAGCAGCCCTTCCCTAGTGATAGCAGATACGCAGTATTTT. Translated, it gives CASSPSLVIADTQYF.

Note on this clonotype: One end of the junction varies from germline; a read error may be responsible. The chain couples TRBV11-2 to TRBJ2-2, with a possible D match to TRBD2 (6 bases). This CDR3 contains 15 residues. The germline gives CDR1 SGHAT, CDR2 FQNNGV. CDR3 DNA sequence: TGTCCCAGCAGCTTTGCGGGATCGAACACCGGGGAGCTATTCTTT. Translation gives CPSSFAGSNTGELFF.

Points on this clonotype: One junction end disagrees with the germline gene, perhaps due to a read error. This chain links TRBV12-3 or TRBV12-4 with TRBJ1-6, with 9 bases matching TRBD1. CDR3 length: 15 residues. CDR3 coding DNA: TGTGTCAGCAACCCTGACAGGGGGTGGAATTCACCCCTCCACTTT. Translation gives CVSNPDRGWNSPLHF.

Points on this clonotype: Because the CDR3 is missing its conserved closing phenylalanine or tryptophan, this is likely a read error. This chain joins TRBV11-1 and TRBJ1-1; D gene uncertain. Germline CDR1 and CDR2: SGHAT and FQDESV (reference sequence). V lost 7 bases to trimming and J lost 4 bases, with 19 bases between them. This CDR3 is built from 15 residues. The CDR3 DNA follows: TGTGCCAGCAACATCGGACTCAGTATGATCACTGAAGCTTTCCTT. Translated, it gives CASNIGLSMITEAFL.

This clonotype was recorded only once. The gene calls are TRBV6-6 and TRBJ2-7, with D possibly being TRBD1 (6 bases). The V end lost 7 bases, the J end lost 7 bases, and 17 bases lay between the germline ends. Germline values: CDR1 MNHNY, CDR2 SVGAGI (reference sequence). The CDR3 has 13 amino acids. CDR3 bases: TGTGCCAGCACTATCAGGGGTGGATATGAGCAGTACTTC. Amino acid sequence: CASTIRGGYEQYF.

As regards this clonotype: A much more abundant neighbour one base away suggests this may be a read error. The chain uses TRBV5-1 and TRBJ2-2; the D gene could be TRBD1 or TRBD2 (5 bases each). The germline V gene has CDR1 SGHRS and CDR2 YFSETQ. CDR3 length: 12 amino acids. CDR3 bases: TGCGCCAGCAGCAAACGGGGCAGGGAGCTGTTATTT. Translation gives CASSKRGRELLF.

As concerns this clonotype: Germline and junction disagree at one end, which may indicate a read error. CDR3 amino acids: CASSPLSNNNNEHFF. CDR3 sequence (DNA): TGCGCCAGCAGCCCGCTCAGTAACAACAATAATGAGCACTTCTTC. The chain employs TRBV4-1 and TRBJ2-1, with D hard to call. Germline V gives CDR1 MGHRA, CDR2 YSYEKL. The CDR3 contains 15 residues.

The gene calls are TRBV30 and TRBJ1-5, with unresolved D. The J call could be wrong; TRBJ2-3 is a better fit for the DNA end. Germline V gives CDR1 GTSNPN, CDR2 SVGIG (reference sequence). There are 13 residues in the CDR3. CDR3 DNA sequence: TGTGCCTGGAGTGGCCATACAAATCAGCACCAGTATTTT. Encoded protein: CAWSGHTNQHQYF.

In the case of this clonotype: This could be a read error, since a much larger clone is one nucleotide away. The gene calls are TRBV24-1 and TRBJ2-1; 9 nucleotides align to TRBD2. Germline trimming cut 4 bases from V and 16 bases from J; bases unmatched to any gene: 22. Germline loops: CDR1 KGHDR, CDR2 SFDVKD. The length of the CDR3 is 17 residues. DNA for the CDR3: TGTGCCACCAGTGACAAGGGACCAGCGGGAGGCCCCCACAGCAAATTCTTC. It yields the protein CATSDKGPAGGPHSKFF.

Comment on this clonotype: At one of its ends the junction is not consistent with the germline gene, which may arise from a read error. The chain uses TRBV6-1 and TRBJ2-3, with D hard to call. The germline gives CDR1 MNHNS, CDR2 SASEGT. The CDR3 has 12 residues. CDR3 sequence: CTSLGWTDTQYF. As DNA, the CDR3 is TGTACCAGCCTGGGGTGGACAGATACGCAGTATTTT.

The CDR3 region has the DNA TGTGCCAGCAACTTTGCGTGGCTAGCCCTGGGAAAAAAAGAGACCCAGTACTTC. This encodes CASNFAWLALGKKETQYF. The chain employs TRBV11-2 and TRBJ2-5, with a tentative D call TRBD2 (5 bases). Germline CDR1 is SGHAT and CDR2 is FQNNGV. V was trimmed by 7 bases and J by 3 bases, leaving 27 bases between them. CDR3 length: 18 residues.

As for this clonotype: The junction does not match germline at one end; this may be a read error. The chain recombines TRBV24-1 with TRBJ2-5; D is tentatively TRBD1 or TRBD2 (5 bases each). This CDR3 comprises 13 residues. CDR1 is KGHDR, CDR2 SFDVKD, per germline. The CDR3 region is CPTSGPGPETQYF. The DNA for the CDR3 is TGTCCCACCAGTGGCCCGGGGCCAGAGACCCAGTACTTC.

The chain couples TRBV7-9 to TRBJ2-6, with D unclear. The germline CDR1 and CDR2 sequences are SEHNR and FQNEAQ (reference sequence). The CDR3 is 14 amino acids. V shed 5 bases and J shed 7 bases, with 12 bases lying between them. The CDR3 sequence is CASSMVVGANVLTF. The CDR3 DNA reads as TGTGCCAGCAGCATGGTGGTAGGAGCCAACGTCCTGACTTTC.

V gene TRBV11-2 combines with J gene TRBJ1-4; D uncertain. The CDR3 loop spans 16 amino acids. Germline assignment: CDR1 SGHAT and CDR2 FQNNGV. CDR3 nucleotide sequence: TGTATCAGCAGCAAGACTCTAGGAGGAACAAATGAAAAACTGTTTTTT. It translates to CISSKTLGGTNEKLFF.

This clonotype has more than one count but fewer than ten. A read error may account for a junction end that differs from germline. The rearrangement joins TRBV10-1 to TRBJ2-2; the D call may be TRBD1 or TRBD2 (5 bases each). In germline, CDR1 is WNHNN, CDR2 SYGVQD (reference sequence). The CDR3 covers 12 residues. CDR3 coding DNA: TGCGCCAGCCGTCCAAACATCGGGGACCTGTTTTTT. It codes for CASRPNIGDLFF.

The V call is TRBV27, the J call TRBJ2-1; TRBD2 might be the D (5 bases). Trimming stripped 4 bases from V and 2 bases from J, with 18 bases between. Germline lookup yields CDR1 MNHEY and CDR2 SMNVEV (reference sequence). This CDR3 spans 17 amino acids. The CDR3 spells CASSSTPTTGTYNEQFF. CDR3 sequence (DNA): TGTGCCAGCAGTTCCACCCCGACTACCGGAACCTACAATGAGCAGTTCTTC.

This clonotype was recorded a few times. One base away lies a much larger clone, so this may be a sequencing read error. The chain recombines TRBV7-9 with TRBJ1-5; TRBD1 agrees at 8 bases. This CDR3 region has 16 residues. CDR1 is SEHNR and CDR2 is FQNEAQ in the germline V gene (reference sequence). The CDR3 sequence: CTSSQWTGLIDQPQHF. CDR3 sequence (DNA): TGTACCAGCAGCCAGTGGACAGGGTTGATTGATCAGCCCCAGCATTTT.

On this clonotype itself: One end of the junction fails to match germline, which may point to a read error. V usage is TRBV12-3 or TRBV12-4 and J usage is TRBJ2-1, with TRBD2 matching over 13 bases. The CDR3 contains 16 residues. DNA of the CDR3: TGTGCTAGCAGTCCGCTGGGACTAGCGGGACTCAATGAGCAGTTCTTC. Translating it yields CASSPLGLAGLNEQFF.

This CDR3 reads CSTRSGRSGTGELFF. CDR3 sequence (DNA): TGTTCGACGCGTAGCGGGAGATCAGGTACCGGGGAGCTGTTTTTT. J is TRBJ2-2 and V is TRBV6-2 or TRBV6-3; 9 bases fit TRBD2. The CDR3 sequence is 15 residues long. Germline CDR1 reads MNHEY; CDR2 reads SVGEGT.

This chain links TRBV7-8 with TRBJ1-3, with unresolved D. The CDR3 has 15 residues. Germline loops: CDR1 SGHVS, CDR2 FQNEAQ. V gave up 6 bases and J gave up 2 bases, with 14 bases separating them. The DNA of the CDR3 is TGTGCCAGCAGAAGCGGCACGTACCCTGGAAACACCATATATTTT. The encoded protein is CASRSGTYPGNTIYF.

Worth noting for this clonotype: One end of the junction varies from germline; a read error may be responsible. V is TRBV4-2 and J is TRBJ2-3, with D possibly being TRBD2 (5 bases). The germline gives CDR1 LGHNA, CDR2 YNFKEQ. This CDR3 spans 15 amino acids. This chain's CDR3 is CASSQEKGVADRQYF. In nucleotides, the CDR3 is TGTGCCAGTAGCCAAGAGAAGGGAGTGGCAGATAGGCAGTATTTT.

In its sample, this clonotype was seen a few times. An end of the junction does not agree with germline; a read error may underlie this. The CDR3 loop is CTSSLGNRGSSYNEQFF. CDR3 bases: TGTACCAGCAGCTTGGGGAACAGGGGCAGCTCCTACAATGAGCAGTTCTTC. The V and J genes are TRBV5-6 and TRBJ2-1; 7 bases are a match to TRBD1. Germline CDR1 is SGHDT and CDR2 is YYEEEE. The CDR3 runs 17 residues.

Worth noting for this clonotype: As the CDR3 is not closed by the conserved phenylalanine or tryptophan, this likely results from a read error. The CDR3 region is CASKPGQGAIYEQYL. The DNA of the CDR3 is TGCGCCAGCAAACCTGGACAAGGGGCGATCTACGAGCAGTACCTC. The V call is TRBV10-2, the J call TRBJ2-7; tentative D call: TRBD1 (5 bases). There are 15 residues in the CDR3. The V gene lost 7 bases and the J gene lost 3 bases, with 19 bases spanning the gap. Germline values: CDR1 WSHSY, CDR2 SAAADI.

As regards this clonotype: Likely a read error: the CDR3 ends without its conserved phenylalanine or tryptophan. The chain carries TRBV6-2 or TRBV6-3 and TRBJ1-3; possible D gene TRBD1, 5 bases. The CDR3 consists of 15 residues. Germline CDR1 is MNHEY and CDR2 is SVGEGT. The CDR3 DNA sequence: TGTGCCAGCGGTTACTCGGGACCGTGGTCGAACACCATATATCTT. This translates into CASGYSGPWSNTIYL.

The sample holds one count of this clonotype. The junction departs from the called germline gene at one end, perhaps through a read error. V usage is TRBV11-1 and J usage is TRBJ2-3; a weak D match, TRBD2 (6 bases). CDR3 length: 15 amino acids. In germline, CDR1 is SGHAT, CDR2 FQDESV (reference sequence). CDR3 amino acids: CASSEGGALTDMQCF. The DNA of the CDR3 is TGTGCCAGCAGCGAAGGCGGGGCTTTGACAGATATGCAGTGTTTT.

This clonotype showed up many times. This chain's CDR3 is CASSLMGSSSYNEQFF. The CDR3 nucleotides are TGTGCCAGCAGCTTAATGGGTTCGAGCTCCTACAATGAGCAGTTCTTC. This chain links TRBV7-3 with TRBJ2-1; D ambiguous. Trimming removed 1 base at V and 0 bases at J, with 10 bases between. The CDR3 spans 16 residues. Germline CDR1 is SGHTA and CDR2 is FQGTGA. Combining the CDR3 with reference TRBV7-3 and TRBJ2-1 gives the whole variable domain GAGVSQTPSNKVTEKGKYVELRCDPISGHTALYWYRQSLGQGPEFLIYFQGTGAADDSGLPNDRFFAVRPEGSVSTLKIQRTERGDSAVYLCASSLMGSSSYNEQFFGPGTRLTVL.

This clonotype was seen a handful of times. An end of the junction differs from the germline gene, which may be a read error. This chain links TRBV4-1 with TRBJ2-7; D unresolved. CDR3 size: 14 residues. CDR1 is MGHRA and CDR2 is YSYEKL in the germline V gene. CDR3: CAGSQVDTYYEQYF. For the CDR3, the DNA is TGCGCCGGCAGCCAAGTCGATACTTACTATGAGCAGTACTTC.

This clonotype was counted a few times. The chain joins TRBV29-1 to TRBJ2-1; TRBD2 matches 10 bases. Germline values: CDR1 SQVTM, CDR2 ANQGSEA. V was clipped by 4 bases and J by 0 bases; unmatched bases: 9. CDR3 size: 17 residues. The CDR3 DNA sequence: TGCAGCGTTGTAGATAGCGGGAGGCCCAGCTCCTACAATGAGCAGTTCTTC. Its translation: CSVVDSGRPSSYNEQFF.

As concerns this clonotype: At one end the junction does not follow the germline gene, possibly because of a read error. The CDR3 here is CASSMTGNNRPQHF. The CDR3 region has the DNA TGCGCCAGCAGCATGACAGGGAACAATCGGCCCCAGCATTTT. The gene calls are TRBV5-1 and TRBJ1-5; 7 nucleotides agree with TRBD1. Germline V gives CDR1 SGHRS, CDR2 YFSETQ. This CDR3 is 14 amino acids long.

There are a few counts of this clonotype. Because it lacks the conserved phenylalanine or tryptophan at the end, this CDR3 is likely a read error. The chain is built from TRBV11-2 and TRBJ1-4; D remains ambiguous. The CDR3 spans 16 residues. CDR1 is SGHAT and CDR2 is FQNNGV in the germline V gene. CDR3 amino acids: CTSSKTPGGSNEKLFY. The CDR3 DNA reads as TGTACCAGCAGCAAGACTCCAGGAGGATCAAATGAAAAACTGTTTTAT.

Concerning this clonotype itself: This could be a read error, since a much larger clone is one nucleotide away. The V and J genes are TRBV7-9 and TRBJ1-6, with a weak D call TRBD1 (6 bases). Germline V gene lookup returns CDR1 SEHNR and CDR2 FQNEAQ (reference sequence). The CDR3 is 14 amino acids. The CDR3 protein is CTSSLSRGYSPLHF. For the CDR3, the DNA is TGTACCAGCAGCCTCAGCAGGGGTTATTCACCCCTCCACTTT.